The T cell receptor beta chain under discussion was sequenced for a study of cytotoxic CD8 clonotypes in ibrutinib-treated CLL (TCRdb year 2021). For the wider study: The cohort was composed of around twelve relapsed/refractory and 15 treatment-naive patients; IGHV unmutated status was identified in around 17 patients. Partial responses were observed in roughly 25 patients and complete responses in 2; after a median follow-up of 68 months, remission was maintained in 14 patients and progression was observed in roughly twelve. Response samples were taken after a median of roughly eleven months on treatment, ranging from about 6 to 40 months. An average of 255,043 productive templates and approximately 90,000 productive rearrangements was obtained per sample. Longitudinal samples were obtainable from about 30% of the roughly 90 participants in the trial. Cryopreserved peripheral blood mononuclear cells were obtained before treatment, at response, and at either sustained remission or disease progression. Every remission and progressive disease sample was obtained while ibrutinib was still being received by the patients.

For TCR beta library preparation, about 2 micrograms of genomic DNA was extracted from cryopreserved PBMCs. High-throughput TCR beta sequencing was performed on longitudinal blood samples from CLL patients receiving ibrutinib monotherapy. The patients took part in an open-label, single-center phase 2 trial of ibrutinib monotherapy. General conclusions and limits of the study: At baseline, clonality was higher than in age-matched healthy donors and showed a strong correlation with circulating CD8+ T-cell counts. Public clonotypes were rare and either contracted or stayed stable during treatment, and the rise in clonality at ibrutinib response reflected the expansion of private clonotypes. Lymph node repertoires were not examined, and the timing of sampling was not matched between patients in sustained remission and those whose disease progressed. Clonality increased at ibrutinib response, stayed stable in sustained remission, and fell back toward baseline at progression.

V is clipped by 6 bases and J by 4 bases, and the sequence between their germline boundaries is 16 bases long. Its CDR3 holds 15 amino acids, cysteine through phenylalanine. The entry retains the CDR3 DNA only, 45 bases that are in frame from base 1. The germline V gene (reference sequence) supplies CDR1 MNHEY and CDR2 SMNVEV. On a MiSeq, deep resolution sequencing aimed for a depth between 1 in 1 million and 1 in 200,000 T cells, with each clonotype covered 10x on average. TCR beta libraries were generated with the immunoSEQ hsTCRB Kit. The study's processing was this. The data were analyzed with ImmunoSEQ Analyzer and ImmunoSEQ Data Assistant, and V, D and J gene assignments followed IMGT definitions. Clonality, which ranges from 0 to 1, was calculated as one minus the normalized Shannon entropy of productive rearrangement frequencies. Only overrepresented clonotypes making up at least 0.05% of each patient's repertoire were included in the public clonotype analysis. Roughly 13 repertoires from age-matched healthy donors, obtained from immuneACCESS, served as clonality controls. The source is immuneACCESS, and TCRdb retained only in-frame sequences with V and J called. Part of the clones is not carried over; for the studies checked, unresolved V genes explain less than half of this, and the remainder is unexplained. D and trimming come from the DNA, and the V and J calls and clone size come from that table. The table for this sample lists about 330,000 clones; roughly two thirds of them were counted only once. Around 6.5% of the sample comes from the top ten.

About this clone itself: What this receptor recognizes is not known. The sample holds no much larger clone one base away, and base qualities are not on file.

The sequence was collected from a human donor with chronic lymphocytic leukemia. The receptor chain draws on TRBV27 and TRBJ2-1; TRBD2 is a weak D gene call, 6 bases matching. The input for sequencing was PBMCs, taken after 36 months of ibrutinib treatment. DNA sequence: TGTGCCAGCAGGACGCTGGAGGGGCTTTACAATGAGCAGTTCTTC. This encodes CASRTLEGLYNEQFF.